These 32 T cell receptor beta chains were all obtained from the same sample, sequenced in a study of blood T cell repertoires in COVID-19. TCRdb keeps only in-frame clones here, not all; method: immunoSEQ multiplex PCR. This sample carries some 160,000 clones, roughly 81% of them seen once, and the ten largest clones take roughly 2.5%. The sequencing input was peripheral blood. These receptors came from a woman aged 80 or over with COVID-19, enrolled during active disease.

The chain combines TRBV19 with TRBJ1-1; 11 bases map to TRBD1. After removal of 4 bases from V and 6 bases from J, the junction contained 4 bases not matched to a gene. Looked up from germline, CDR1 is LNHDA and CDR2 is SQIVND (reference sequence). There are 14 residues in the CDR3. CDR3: CASSTQGQGAEAFF. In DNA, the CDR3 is TGTGCCAGTAGTACCCAGGGACAGGGGGCTGAAGCTTTCTTT.

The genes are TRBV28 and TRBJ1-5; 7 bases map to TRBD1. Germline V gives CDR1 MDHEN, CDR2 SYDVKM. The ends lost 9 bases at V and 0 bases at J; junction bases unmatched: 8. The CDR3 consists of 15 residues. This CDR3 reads CASLGQVYSNQPQHF. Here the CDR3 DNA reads TGTGCCAGTCTAGGACAGGTTTATAGCAATCAGCCCCAGCATTTT. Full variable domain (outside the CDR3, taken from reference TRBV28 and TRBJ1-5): DVKVTQSSRYLVKRTGEKVFLECVQDMDHENMFWYRQDPGLGLRLIYFSYDVKMKEKGDIPEGYSVSREKKERFSLILESASTNQTSMYLCASLGQVYSNQPQHFGDGTRLSIL.

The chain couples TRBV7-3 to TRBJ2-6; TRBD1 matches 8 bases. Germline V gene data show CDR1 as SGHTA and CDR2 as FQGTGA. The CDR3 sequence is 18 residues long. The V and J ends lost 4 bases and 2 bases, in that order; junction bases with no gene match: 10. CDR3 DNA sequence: TGTGCCAGCAGCTCCCCGAGACAGGGGAAGCCTGGGGCCAACGTCCTGACTTTC. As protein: CASSSPRQGKPGANVLTF.

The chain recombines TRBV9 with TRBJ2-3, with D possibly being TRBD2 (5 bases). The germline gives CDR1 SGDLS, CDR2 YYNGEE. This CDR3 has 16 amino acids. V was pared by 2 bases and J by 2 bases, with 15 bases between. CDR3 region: CASSVGSSLPTDTQYF. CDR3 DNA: TGTGCCAGCAGCGTCGGGTCTAGCCTACCCACAGATACGCAGTATTTT. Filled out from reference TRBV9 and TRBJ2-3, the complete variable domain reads DSGVTQTPKHLITATGQRVTLRCSPRSGDLSVYWYQQSLDQGLQFLIQYYNGEERAKGNILERFSAQQFPDLHSELNLSSLELGDSALYFCASSVGSSLPTDTQYFGPGTRLTVL.

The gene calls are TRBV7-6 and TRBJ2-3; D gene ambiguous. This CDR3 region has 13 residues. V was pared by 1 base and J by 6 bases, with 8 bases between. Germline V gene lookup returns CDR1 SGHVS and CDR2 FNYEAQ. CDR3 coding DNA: TGTGCCAGCAGCTTAGAACTGATGGATACGCAGTATTTT. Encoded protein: CASSLELMDTQYF.

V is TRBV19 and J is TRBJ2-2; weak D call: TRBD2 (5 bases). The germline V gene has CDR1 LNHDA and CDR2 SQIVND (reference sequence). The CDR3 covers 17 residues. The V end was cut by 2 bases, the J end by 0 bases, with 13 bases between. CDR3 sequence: CASSIPRTSTNTGELFF. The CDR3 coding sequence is TGTGCCAGTAGTATACCCAGAACTAGTACGAACACCGGGGAGCTGTTTTTT.

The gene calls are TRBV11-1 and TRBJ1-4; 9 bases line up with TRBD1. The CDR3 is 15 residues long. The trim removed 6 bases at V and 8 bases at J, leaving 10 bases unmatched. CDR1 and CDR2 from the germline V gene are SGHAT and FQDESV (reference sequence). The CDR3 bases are TGTGCCAGCAGTCTTACAGGGGGCCGAAACGAAAAACTGTTTTTT. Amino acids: CASSLTGGRNEKLFF.

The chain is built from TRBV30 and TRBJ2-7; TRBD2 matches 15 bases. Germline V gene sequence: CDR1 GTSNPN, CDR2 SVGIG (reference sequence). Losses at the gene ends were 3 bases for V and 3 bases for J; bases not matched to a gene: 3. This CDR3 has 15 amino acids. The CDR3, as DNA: TGTGCCTGGAGGGGACTAGCGGGGGGCATCTACGAGCAGTACTTC. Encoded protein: CAWRGLAGGIYEQYF.

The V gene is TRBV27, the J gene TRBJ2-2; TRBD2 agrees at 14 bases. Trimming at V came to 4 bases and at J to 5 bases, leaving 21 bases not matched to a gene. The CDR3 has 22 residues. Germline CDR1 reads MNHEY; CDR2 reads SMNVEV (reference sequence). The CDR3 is CASSWGLAGVPRPTLRTGELFF. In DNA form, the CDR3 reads TGTGCCAGCAGTTGGGGACTAGCGGGAGTCCCCCGCCCCACCCTTAGAACCGGGGAGCTGTTTTTT.

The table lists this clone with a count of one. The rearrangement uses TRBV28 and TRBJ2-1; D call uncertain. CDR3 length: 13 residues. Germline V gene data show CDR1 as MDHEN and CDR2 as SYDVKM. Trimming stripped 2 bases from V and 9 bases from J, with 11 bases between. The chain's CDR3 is CASSLRLPPEQFF. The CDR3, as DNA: TGTGCCAGCAGTTTACGACTCCCGCCTGAGCAGTTCTTC.

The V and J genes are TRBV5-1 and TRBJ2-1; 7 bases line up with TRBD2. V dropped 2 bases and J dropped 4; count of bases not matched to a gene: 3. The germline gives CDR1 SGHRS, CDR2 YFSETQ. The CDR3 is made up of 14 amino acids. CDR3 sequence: CASSFGTNYNEQFF. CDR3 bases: TGCGCCAGCAGCTTCGGGACTAATTACAATGAGCAGTTCTTC. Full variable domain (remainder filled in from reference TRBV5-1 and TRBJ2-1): KAGVTQTPRYLIKTRGQQVTLSCSPISGHRSVSWYQQTPGQGLQFLFEYFSETQRNKGNFPGRFSGRQFSNSRSEMNVSTLELGDSALYLCASSFGTNYNEQFFGPGTRLTVL.

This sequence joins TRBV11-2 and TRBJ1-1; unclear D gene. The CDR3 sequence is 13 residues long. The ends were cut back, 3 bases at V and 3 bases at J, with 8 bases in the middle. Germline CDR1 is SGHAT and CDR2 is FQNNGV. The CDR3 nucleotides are TGTGCCAGCAGCTTCGGTGAGCACACTGAAGCTTTCTTT. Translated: CASSFGEHTEAFF.

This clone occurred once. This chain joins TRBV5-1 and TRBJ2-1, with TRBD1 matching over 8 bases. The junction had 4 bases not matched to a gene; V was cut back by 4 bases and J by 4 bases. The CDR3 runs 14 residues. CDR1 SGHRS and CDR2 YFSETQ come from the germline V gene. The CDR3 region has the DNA TGCGCCAGCAGCCGGGGACAGGAGTACAATGAGCAGTTCTTC. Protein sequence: CASSRGQEYNEQFF.

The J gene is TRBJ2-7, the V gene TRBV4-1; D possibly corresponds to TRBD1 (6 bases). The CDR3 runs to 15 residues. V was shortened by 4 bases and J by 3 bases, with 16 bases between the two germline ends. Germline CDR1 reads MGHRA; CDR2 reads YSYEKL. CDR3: CASSPGQGTYYEQYF. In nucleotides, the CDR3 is TGCGCCAGCAGCCCCGGCCAGGGGACCTACTACGAGCAGTACTTC.

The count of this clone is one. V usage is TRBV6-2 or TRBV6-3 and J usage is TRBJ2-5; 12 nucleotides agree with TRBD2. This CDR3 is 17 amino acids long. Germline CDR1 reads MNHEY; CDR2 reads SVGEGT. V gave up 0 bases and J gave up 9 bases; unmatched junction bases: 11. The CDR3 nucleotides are TGTGCCAGCAGTTACTCGGTTCCTAGCGGGAGGGCCCGTCCCCAGTACTTC. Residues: CASSYSVPSGRARPQYF.

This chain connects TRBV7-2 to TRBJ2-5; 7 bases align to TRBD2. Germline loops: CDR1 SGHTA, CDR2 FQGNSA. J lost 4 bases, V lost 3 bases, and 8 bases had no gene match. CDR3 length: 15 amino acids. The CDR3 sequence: CASSFRAGVGETQYF. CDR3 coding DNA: TGTGCCAGCAGCTTCAGGGCGGGGGTAGGAGAGACCCAGTACTTC.

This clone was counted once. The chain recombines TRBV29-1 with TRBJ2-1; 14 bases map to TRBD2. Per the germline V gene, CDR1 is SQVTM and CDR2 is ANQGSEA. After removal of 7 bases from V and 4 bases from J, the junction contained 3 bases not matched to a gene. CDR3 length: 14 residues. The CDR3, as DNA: TGCAGCGGGACTAGCGGGGGGCTATACAATGAGCAGTTCTTC. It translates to CSGTSGGLYNEQFF.

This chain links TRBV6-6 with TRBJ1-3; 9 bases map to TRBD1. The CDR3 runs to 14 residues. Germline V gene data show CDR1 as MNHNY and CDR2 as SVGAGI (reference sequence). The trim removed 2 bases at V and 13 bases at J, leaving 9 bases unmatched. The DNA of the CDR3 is TGTGCCAGCAGTTACCCGGGACAGGGTAGTTCGATATATTTT. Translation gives CASSYPGQGSSIYF.

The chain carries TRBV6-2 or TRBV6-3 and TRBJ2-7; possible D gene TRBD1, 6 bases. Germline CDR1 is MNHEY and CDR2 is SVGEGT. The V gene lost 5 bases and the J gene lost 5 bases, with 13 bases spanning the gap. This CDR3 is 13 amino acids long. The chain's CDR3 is CASSARGPNEQYF. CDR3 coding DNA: TGTGCCAGCAGTGCCAGGGGTCCCAACGAGCAGTACTTC.

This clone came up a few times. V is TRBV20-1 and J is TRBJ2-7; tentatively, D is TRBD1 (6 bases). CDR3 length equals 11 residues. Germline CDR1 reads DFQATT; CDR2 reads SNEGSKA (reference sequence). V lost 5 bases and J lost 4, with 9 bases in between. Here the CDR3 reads CSAPTGYEQYF. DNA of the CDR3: TGCAGTGCTCCAACAGGGTACGAGCAGTACTTC.

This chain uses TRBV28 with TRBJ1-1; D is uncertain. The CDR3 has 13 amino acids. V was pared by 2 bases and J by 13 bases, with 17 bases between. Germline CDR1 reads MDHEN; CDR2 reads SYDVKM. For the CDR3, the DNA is TGTGCCAGCAGTTTAGGAGCATCAAAGCGGGGTTTCTTT. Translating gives CASSLGASKRGFF.

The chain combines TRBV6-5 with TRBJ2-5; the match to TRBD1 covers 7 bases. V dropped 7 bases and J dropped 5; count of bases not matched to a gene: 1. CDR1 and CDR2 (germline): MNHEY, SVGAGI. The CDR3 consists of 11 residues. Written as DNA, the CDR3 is TGTGCCAGCACCAGGGGGGAGACCCAGTACTTC. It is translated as CASTRGETQYF.

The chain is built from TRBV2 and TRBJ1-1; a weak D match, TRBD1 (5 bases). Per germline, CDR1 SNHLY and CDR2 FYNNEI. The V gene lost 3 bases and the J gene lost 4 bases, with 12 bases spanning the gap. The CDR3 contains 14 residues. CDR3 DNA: TGTGCCAGCAGTGATTCAATCGGGGGCACTGAAGCTTTCTTT. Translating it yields CASSDSIGGTEAFF.

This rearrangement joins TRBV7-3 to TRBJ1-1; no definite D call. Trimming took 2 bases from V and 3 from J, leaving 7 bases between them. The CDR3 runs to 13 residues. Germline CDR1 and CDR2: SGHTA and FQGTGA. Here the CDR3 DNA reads TGTGCCAGCAGCTTAGCGGCCTACACTGAAGCTTTCTTT. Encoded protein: CASSLAAYTEAFF.

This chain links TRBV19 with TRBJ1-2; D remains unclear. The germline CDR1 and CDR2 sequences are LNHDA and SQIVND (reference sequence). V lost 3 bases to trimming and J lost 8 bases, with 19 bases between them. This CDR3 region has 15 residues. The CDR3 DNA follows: TGTGCCAGTAGTATGAACAATGAGGCCGAGGGCGGCTACACCTTC. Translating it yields CASSMNNEAEGGYTF.

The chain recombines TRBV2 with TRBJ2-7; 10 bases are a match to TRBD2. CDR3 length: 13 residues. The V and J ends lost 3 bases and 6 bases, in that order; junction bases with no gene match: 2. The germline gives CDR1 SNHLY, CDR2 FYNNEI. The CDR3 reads CASSDRTSGEQYF. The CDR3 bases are TGTGCCAGCAGTGACAGGACTAGCGGCGAGCAGTACTTC.

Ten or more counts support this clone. The CDR3 nucleotides are TGTGCCAGCAGGCTCCGGGACATGGACGCTGAAGCTTTCTTT. Amino acid sequence: CASRLRDMDAEAFF. This rearrangement joins TRBV7-3 to TRBJ1-1; D perhaps matches TRBD1 (6 bases). CDR3 length: 14 residues. Germline loops: CDR1 SGHTA, CDR2 FQGTGA. The V end was cut by 6 bases, the J end by 6 bases, with 17 bases between.

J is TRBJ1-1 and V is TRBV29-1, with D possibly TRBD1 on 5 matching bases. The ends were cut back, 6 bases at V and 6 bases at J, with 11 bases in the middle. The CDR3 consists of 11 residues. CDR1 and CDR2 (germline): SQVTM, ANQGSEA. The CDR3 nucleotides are TGCAGCGTAGATGGGGGGGCTGAAGCTTTCTTT. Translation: CSVDGGAEAFF. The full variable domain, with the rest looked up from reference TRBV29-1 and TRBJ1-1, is SAVISQKPSRDICQRGTSLTIQCQVDSQVTMMFWYRQQPGQSLTLIATANQGSEATYESGFVIDKFPISRPNLTFSTLTVSNMSPEDSSIYLCSVDGGAEAFFGQGTRLTVV.

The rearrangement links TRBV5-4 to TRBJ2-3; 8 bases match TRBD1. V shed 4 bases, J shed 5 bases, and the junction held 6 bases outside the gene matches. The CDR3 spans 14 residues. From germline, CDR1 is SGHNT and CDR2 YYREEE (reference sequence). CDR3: CASSQQGAGDTQYF. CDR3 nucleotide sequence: TGTGCCAGCAGCCAGCAGGGGGCGGGAGATACGCAGTATTTT. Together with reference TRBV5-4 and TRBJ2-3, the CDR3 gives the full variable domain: ETGVTQSPTHLIKTRGQQVTLRCSSQSGHNTVSWYQQALGQGPQFIFQYYREEENGRGNFPPRFSGLQFPNYSSELNVNALELDDSALYLCASSQQGAGDTQYFGPGTRLTVL.

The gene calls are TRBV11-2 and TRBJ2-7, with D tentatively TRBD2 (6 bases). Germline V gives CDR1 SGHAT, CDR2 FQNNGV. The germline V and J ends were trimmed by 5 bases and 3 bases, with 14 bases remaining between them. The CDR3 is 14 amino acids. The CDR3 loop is CASSQGLIDYEQYF. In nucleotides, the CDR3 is TGTGCCAGCAGCCAGGGACTGATAGACTACGAGCAGTACTTC.

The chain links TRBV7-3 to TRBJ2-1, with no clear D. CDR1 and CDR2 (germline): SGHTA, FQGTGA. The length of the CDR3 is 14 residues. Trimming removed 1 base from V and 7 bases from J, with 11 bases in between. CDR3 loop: CASSLNPGMNEQFF. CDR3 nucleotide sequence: TGTGCCAGCAGCTTAAATCCCGGTATGAATGAGCAGTTCTTC.

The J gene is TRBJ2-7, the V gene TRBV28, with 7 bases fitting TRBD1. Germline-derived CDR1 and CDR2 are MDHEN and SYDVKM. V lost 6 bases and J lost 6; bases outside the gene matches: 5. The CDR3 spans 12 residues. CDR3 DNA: TGTGCCAGCAGGACAGGGAACGGCGAGCAGTACTTC. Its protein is CASRTGNGEQYF. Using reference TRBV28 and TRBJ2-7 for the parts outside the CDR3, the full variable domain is DVKVTQSSRYLVKRTGEKVFLECVQDMDHENMFWYRQDPGLGLRLIYFSYDVKMKEKGDIPEGYSVSREKKERFSLILESASTNQTSMYLCASRTGNGEQYFGPGTRLTVT.